This T cell receptor beta chain was sequenced during a study of blood T cell repertoires in COVID-19. Across the whole study: The origin of the acute and convalescent COVID-19 samples was the United States, Italy and Spain. From T cells, B-cell-depleted T cells, or PBMCs came the material, which was cDNA or gDNA.

How the authors handled the data: Reference gene primer amplification in the assay estimated nucleated cell counts. Assay: immunoSEQ multiplex PCR; the TCRdb copy retains only in-frame clones and omits some. V and J calls and clone size are as listed in that table; D and trimming were resolved from the DNA. The data hold approximately 120,000 clones, with roughly 90% observed a single time. The CDR3 covers 15 residues. Germline assignment: CDR1 SGHVS and CDR2 FNYEAQ. V lost 5 bases, J lost 7 bases, and 7 bases stayed unmatched. Source material: peripheral blood. This sequence joins TRBV7-6 and TRBJ2-1; 11 bases fit TRBD2. The TCR comes from a man aged 45 to 65 with acute or convalescent COVID-19. CDR3 nucleotide sequence: TGTGCCAGCAGCCCACTAGCGGGAGTCGGGAATGAGCAGTTCTTC. Its translation is CASSPLAGVGNEQFF.